Shown below are 3 T cell receptor beta chains from a single sample sequenced in a study of shared clonotypes between healthy human individuals. Libraries were prepared by immunoSEQ multiplex PCR; TCRdb keeps only in-frame clonotypes and omits some of them. The data hold approximately 1,500,000 clones, with roughly 95% observed a single time. Sample: naive CD4+ T cells sorted from blood. Subset indicated: CD45RA+ positively selected. The receptor set was obtained from a man aged 30-40 years in good health.

The rearrangement links TRBV5-1 to TRBJ1-4, with 8 bases identical to TRBD1. Germline-derived CDR1 and CDR2 are SGHRS and YFSETQ. CDR3 size: 16 residues. After removal of 0 bases from V and 3 bases from J, the junction contained 4 bases not matched to a gene. The CDR3 DNA follows: TGCGCCAGCAGCTTGGTCCCGACAGGGGCTAATGAAAAACTGTTTTTT. It encodes CASSLVPTGANEKLFF.

This chain uses TRBV27 with TRBJ2-7, with D tentatively TRBD1 or TRBD2 (5 bases each). The CDR3 is made up of 16 amino acids. Germline V gene lookup returns CDR1 MNHEY and CDR2 SMNVEV (reference sequence). Deletions cut 5 bases from V and 4 bases from J, with 21 bases between. The CDR3 DNA follows: TGTGCCAGCAGTCCTTCGGGGACCGGGCGGACTTACGAGCAGTACTTC. It specifies CASSPSGTGRTYEQYF.

The chain employs TRBV9 and TRBJ2-4; 12 nucleotides match TRBD2. V shed 0 bases, J shed 2 bases, and the junction held 6 bases outside the gene matches. CDR1 is SGDLS, CDR2 YYNGEE, per germline. This CDR3 is built from 18 residues. The CDR3 reads CASSVAGLAGGSKNIQYF. DNA for the CDR3: TGTGCCAGCAGCGTAGCCGGGCTAGCGGGAGGGTCCAAAAACATTCAGTACTTC.